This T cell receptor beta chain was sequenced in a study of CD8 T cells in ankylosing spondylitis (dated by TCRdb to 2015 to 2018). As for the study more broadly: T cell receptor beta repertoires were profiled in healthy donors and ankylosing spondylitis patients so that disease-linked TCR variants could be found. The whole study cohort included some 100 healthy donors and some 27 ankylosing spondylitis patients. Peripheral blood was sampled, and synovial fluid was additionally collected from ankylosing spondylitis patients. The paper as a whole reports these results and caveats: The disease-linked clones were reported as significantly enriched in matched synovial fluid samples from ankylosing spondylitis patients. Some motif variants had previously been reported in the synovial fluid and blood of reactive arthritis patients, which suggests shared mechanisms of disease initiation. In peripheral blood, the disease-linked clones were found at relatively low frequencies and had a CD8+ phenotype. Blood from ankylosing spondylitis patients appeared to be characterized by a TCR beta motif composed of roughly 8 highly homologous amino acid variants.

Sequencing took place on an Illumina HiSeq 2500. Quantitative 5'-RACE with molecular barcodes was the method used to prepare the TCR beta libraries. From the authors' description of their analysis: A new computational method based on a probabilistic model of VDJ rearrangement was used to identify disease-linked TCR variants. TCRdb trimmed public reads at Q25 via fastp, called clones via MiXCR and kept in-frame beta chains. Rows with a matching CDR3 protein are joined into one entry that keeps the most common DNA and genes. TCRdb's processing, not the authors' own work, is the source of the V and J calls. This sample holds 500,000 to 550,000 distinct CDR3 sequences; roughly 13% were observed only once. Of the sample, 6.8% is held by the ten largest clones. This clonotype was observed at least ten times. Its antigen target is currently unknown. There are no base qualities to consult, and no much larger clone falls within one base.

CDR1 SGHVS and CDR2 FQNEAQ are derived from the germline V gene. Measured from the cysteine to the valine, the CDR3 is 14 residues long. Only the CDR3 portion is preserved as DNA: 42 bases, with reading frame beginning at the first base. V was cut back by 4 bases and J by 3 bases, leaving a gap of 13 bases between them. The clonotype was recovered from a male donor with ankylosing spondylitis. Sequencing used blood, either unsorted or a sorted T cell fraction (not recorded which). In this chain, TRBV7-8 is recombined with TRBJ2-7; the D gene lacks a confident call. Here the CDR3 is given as CASSSALSYYEQYV. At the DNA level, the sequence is TGTGCCAGCAGCTCAGCACTTTCTTACTACGAGCAGTACGTC.